The 25 T cell receptor beta chains below all came from one sample that was sequenced in a study of cytomegalovirus exposure and HLA in healthy donors. The PCR ran on 60 Vbeta and 13 Jbeta primers. The protocol was immunoSEQ multiplex PCR, while the TCRdb copy is restricted to in-frame clones and leaves out a portion. The repertoire table contains about 140,000 clones. Sequencing used PBMCs. The receptors derive from a man between 40 and 49 years old in good health and CMV-seronegative.

The chain carries TRBV9 and TRBJ2-1; 13 positions agree with TRBD2. This CDR3 region has 16 residues. The V gene's germline CDR1 is SGDLS and CDR2 YYNGEE. V shed 4 bases and J 4 bases; nucleotides not matched to a gene: 5. The CDR3 loop is CASSSGTSGVYNEQFF. CDR3 sequence (DNA): TGTGCCAGCAGCTCCGGGACTAGCGGGGTGTACAATGAGCAGTTCTTC.

The V gene is TRBV5-6, the J gene TRBJ1-6; a possible D gene is TRBD1 (5 bases). Between the trimmed V and J ends, which lost 3 bases and 4 bases, there was a span of 17 bases. CDR1 is SGHDT, CDR2 YYEEEE, per germline. The CDR3 length is 17 residues. DNA of the CDR3: TGTGCCAGCAGCTCCCCAGGGTTGGGAGGGTATAATTCACCCCTCCACTTT. It codes for CASSSPGLGGYNSPLHF.

This chain links TRBV7-9 with TRBJ2-7; D is possibly TRBD1 (6 bases). This CDR3 region has 13 residues. V gave up 4 bases and J gave up 3 bases, with 10 bases separating them. Germline loops: CDR1 SEHNR, CDR2 FQNEAQ (reference sequence). CDR3 DNA: TGTGCCAGCAGCTCCGGGACACTCTACGAGCAGTACTTC. Translated: CASSSGTLYEQYF.

The chain combines TRBV5-6 with TRBJ1-1; TRBD1 agrees at 8 bases. J lost 3 bases, V lost 0 bases, and 1 base had no gene match. Germline assignment: CDR1 SGHDT and CDR2 YYEEEE. The CDR3 is made up of 14 amino acids. The CDR3 reads CASSLDRGDTEAFF. The CDR3 bases are TGTGCCAGCAGCTTGGACAGGGGGGACACTGAAGCTTTCTTT.

This sequence joins TRBV6-4 and TRBJ2-1; 8 bases line up with TRBD1. The trim removed 6 bases at V and 8 bases at J, leaving 6 bases unmatched. The CDR3 covers 13 residues. The germline CDR1 and CDR2 sequences are MRHNA and SNTAGT. DNA for the CDR3: TGTGCCAGCAGCGCAGACAGGGGATATGAGCAGTTCTTC. Translation: CASSADRGYEQFF.

The chain has TRBV5-1 and TRBJ2-1, with D possibly TRBD2 on 5 matching bases. Per germline, CDR1 SGHRS and CDR2 YFSETQ. CDR3 length: 15 amino acids. Trimming removed 4 bases from V and 0 bases from J, with 11 bases in between. The CDR3 loop reads CASSRVAGSYNEQFF. The CDR3 nucleotides read TGCGCCAGCAGCAGGGTGGCGGGCTCCTACAATGAGCAGTTCTTC.

This chain connects TRBV11-2 to TRBJ2-3; D call uncertain. The CDR3 consists of 11 residues. From germline, CDR1 is SGHAT and CDR2 FQNNGV. Trimming cost V 5 bases and J 6 bases, with 6 bases left between them. CDR3 protein: CASSSSDTQYF. The CDR3 bases are TGTGCCAGCAGCAGTAGCGATACGCAGTATTTT.

V and J are TRBV7-2 and TRBJ2-1; D is unresolved. Germline assignment: CDR1 SGHTA and CDR2 FQGNSA. Trimming removed 5 bases at V and 3 bases at J, with 8 bases between. This CDR3 is 13 amino acids long. CDR3 coding DNA: TGTGCCAGCAGCCCTTCCTACTACAATGAGCAGTTCTTC. It encodes CASSPSYYNEQFF.

The rearrangement uses TRBV6-1 and TRBJ1-2; D ambiguous. The V gene's germline CDR1 is MNHNS and CDR2 SASEGT. V was cut by 3 bases and J by 5 bases, with 10 bases left in between. This CDR3 spans 13 amino acids. Written as DNA, the CDR3 is TGTGCCAGCAGTGATACTGGGCATTATGGCTACACCTTC. Translation gives CASSDTGHYGYTF.

The genes are TRBV5-1 and TRBJ1-6; 7 nucleotides line up with TRBD1. Germline V gene sequence: CDR1 SGHRS, CDR2 YFSETQ. The V gene end was trimmed by 4 bases and the J gene end by 7 bases; junction bases not matched to a gene: 5. The CDR3 contains 14 residues. CDR3 amino acids: CASSPGTDNSPLHF. CDR3 bases: TGCGCCAGCAGCCCCGGGACAGACAATTCACCCCTCCACTTT.

This chain uses TRBV5-6 with TRBJ2-7; D is ambiguous. The germline V gene encodes CDR1 SGHDT and CDR2 YYEEEE. V lost 0 bases, J lost 1 base, and 14 bases lay in between. CDR3 length: 16 residues. The CDR3 DNA sequence: TGTGCCAGCAGCTTGGGACTCCGGGTCCCTTCCTACGAGCAGTACTTC. Its protein is CASSLGLRVPSYEQYF.

V gene TRBV27 combines with J gene TRBJ1-4, with 8 positions matching TRBD1. CDR1 and CDR2 from the germline V gene are MNHEY and SMNVEV (reference sequence). The CDR3 length is 15 residues. Unmatched junction bases numbered 3, after V lost 4 bases and J lost 2 bases. CDR3 nucleotides: TGTGCCAGCAGTTCAGGGGGCATTACTAATGAAAAACTGTTTTTT. Protein product: CASSSGGITNEKLFF.

The V call is TRBV5-1, the J call TRBJ2-2; 9 bases are a match to TRBD2. V was clipped by 0 bases and J by 3 bases; unmatched bases: 9. The CDR3 runs to 18 residues. Germline CDR1 reads SGHRS; CDR2 reads YFSETQ. This chain's CDR3 is CASSLGLAGSTHTGELFF. CDR3 nucleotide sequence: TGCGCCAGCAGCTTGGGGCTAGCGGGGAGCACGCACACCGGGGAGCTGTTTTTT. The complete variable domain, with remaining parts taken from reference TRBV5-1 and TRBJ2-2, reads KAGVTQTPRYLIKTRGQQVTLSCSPISGHRSVSWYQQTPGQGLQFLFEYFSETQRNKGNFPGRFSGRQFSNSRSEMNVSTLELGDSALYLCASSLGLAGSTHTGELFFGEGSRLTVL.

The V call is TRBV2, the J call TRBJ1-3; no firm D call. CDR1 and CDR2 from the germline V gene are SNHLY and FYNNEI. The CDR3 spans 17 residues. V was clipped by 9 bases and J by 1 base, with 22 bases between them. The CDR3 sequence: CASKPVRTVGSGNTIYF. The CDR3 DNA reads TGTGCCAGTAAACCCGTCCGCACCGTCGGGTCTGGAAACACCATATATTTT. Complete variable domain (other parts from reference TRBV2 and TRBJ1-3): EPEVTQTPSHQVTQMGQEVILRCVPISNHLYFYWYRQILGQKVEFLVSFYNNEISEKSEIFDDQFSVERPDGSNFTLKIRSTKLEDSAMYFCASKPVRTVGSGNTIYFGEGSWLTVV.

The chain has TRBV4-2 and TRBJ1-1; D remains unclear. The germline gives CDR1 LGHNA, CDR2 YNFKEQ. V was clipped by 6 bases and J by 1 base, with 18 bases between them. CDR3 length: 16 residues. Written as DNA, the CDR3 is TGTGCCAGCAGGGTGGAACCGCAATCAGGGAACACTGAAGCTTTCTTT. Translation: CASRVEPQSGNTEAFF.

CDR3 bases: TGTGCCAGCAGCGACACCACTAGCGGGGGTTCCCAAGAGACCCAGTACTTC. Its translation: CASSDTTSGGSQETQYF. The chain recombines TRBV7-9 with TRBJ2-5; 11 positions agree with TRBD2. Germline values: CDR1 SEHNR, CDR2 FQNEAQ (reference sequence). The V and J ends lost 5 bases and 1 base, in that order; junction bases with no gene match: 9. This CDR3 has 17 amino acids. Combining the CDR3 with reference TRBV7-9 and TRBJ2-5 gives the whole variable domain DTGVSQNPRHKITKRGQNVTFRCDPISEHNRLYWYRQTLGQGPEFLTYFQNEAQLEKSRLLSDRFSAERPKGSFSTLEIQRTEQGDSAMYLCASSDTTSGGSQETQYFGPGTRLLVL.

The rearrangement joins TRBV19 to TRBJ2-7; 7 positions agree with TRBD1. Trimming at V came to 10 bases and at J to 6 bases, leaving 6 bases not matched to a gene. Germline V gene sequence: CDR1 LNHDA, CDR2 SQIVND (reference sequence). This CDR3 region has 11 residues. The CDR3 DNA is TGTGCCACCGATACAGGGGCCGAGCAGTACTTC. Translated, it gives CATDTGAEQYF. Supplemented by reference TRBV19 and TRBJ2-7, the full variable domain reads DGGITQSPKYLFRKEGQNVTLSCEQNLNHDAMYWYRQDPGQGLRLIYYSQIVNDFQKGDIAEGYSVSREKKESFPLTVTSAQKNPTAFYLCATDTGAEQYFGPGTRLTVT.

The chain joins TRBV5-4 to TRBJ2-7; the match to TRBD1 covers 10 bases. CDR3 length: 13 residues. The V gene end was trimmed by 6 bases and the J gene end by 6 bases; junction bases not matched to a gene: 6. Germline-derived CDR1 and CDR2 are SGHNT and YYREEE (reference sequence). CDR3 nucleotide sequence: TGTGCCAGCATGTTAGGACAGGGGGGCGAGCAGTACTTC. Translation gives CASMLGQGGEQYF.

The chain couples TRBV19 to TRBJ2-2, with 8 bases identical to TRBD1. The V gene's germline CDR1 is LNHDA and CDR2 SQIVND (reference sequence). There are 17 residues in the CDR3. The V segment lost 3 bases and the J segment 6 bases; nucleotides outside the gene matches: 12. The CDR3 here is CASSIPSTDRESGELFF. In DNA, the CDR3 is TGTGCCAGTAGTATTCCCTCCACGGACAGGGAATCCGGGGAGCTGTTTTTT.

CDR3 DNA: TGTGCCAGCAGAGGACAGGGGAACACCGGGGAGCTGTTTTTT. This codes for CASRGQGNTGELFF. This chain links TRBV6-5 with TRBJ2-2; 8 bases align to TRBD1. Looked up from germline, CDR1 is MNHEY and CDR2 is SVGAGI. J gave up 1 base and V 6 bases, and 1 base lay outside the gene matches. This CDR3 region has 14 residues.

This chain uses TRBV2 with TRBJ1-6, with 10 bases identical to TRBD1. This CDR3 contains 14 residues. The J segment lost 9 bases and the V segment lost 6 bases, leaving 5 bases of the junction unmatched. The germline V gene encodes CDR1 SNHLY and CDR2 FYNNEI. The CDR3 spells CASSDRGQSSPLHF. CDR3 bases: TGTGCCAGCAGCGACAGGGGGCAGAGTTCACCCCTCCACTTT.

The chain has TRBV11-1 and TRBJ2-7, with 7 bases aligning to TRBD1. This CDR3 contains 13 residues. J lost 4 bases, V lost 5 bases, and 5 bases had no gene match. CDR1 and CDR2 from the germline V gene are SGHAT and FQDESV (reference sequence). CDR3 in DNA: TGTGCCAGCAGCGCCAACAGGGGTTACGAGCAGTACTTC. This sequence encodes CASSANRGYEQYF.

V and J are TRBV4-2 and TRBJ2-2; 7 bases line up with TRBD1. The CDR3 sequence is 16 residues long. Germline V gene data show CDR1 as LGHNA and CDR2 as YNFKEQ. J lost 8 bases, V lost 0 bases, and 9 bases had no gene match. In DNA, the CDR3 is TGTGCCAGCAGCCAAGATCAGGGACAGATTTATGGGGAGCTGTTTTTT. Encoded protein: CASSQDQGQIYGELFF.

Notes on this clone: Other DNA sequences in this specimen translate into the identical CDR3. The chain joins TRBV18 to TRBJ2-5, with 7 bases matching TRBD1. Germline CDR1 and CDR2: KGHSH and LQKENI. This CDR3 has 14 amino acids. The V gene end was trimmed by 3 bases and the J gene end by 2 bases; junction bases not matched to a gene: 3. The CDR3 DNA sequence: TGTGCCAGCTCACCTGGGACAGCGCAAGAGACCCAGTACTTC. Its protein is CASSPGTAQETQYF.

The J gene is TRBJ2-1, the V gene TRBV6-1, with a tentative D call TRBD2 (5 bases). The V end was cut by 2 bases, the J end by 0 bases, with 8 bases between. The germline gives CDR1 MNHNS, CDR2 SASEGT. The CDR3 extends over 15 amino acids. This CDR3 reads CASSERAGSYNEQFF. DNA of the CDR3: TGTGCCAGCAGTGAAAGGGCGGGCTCCTACAATGAGCAGTTCTTC.